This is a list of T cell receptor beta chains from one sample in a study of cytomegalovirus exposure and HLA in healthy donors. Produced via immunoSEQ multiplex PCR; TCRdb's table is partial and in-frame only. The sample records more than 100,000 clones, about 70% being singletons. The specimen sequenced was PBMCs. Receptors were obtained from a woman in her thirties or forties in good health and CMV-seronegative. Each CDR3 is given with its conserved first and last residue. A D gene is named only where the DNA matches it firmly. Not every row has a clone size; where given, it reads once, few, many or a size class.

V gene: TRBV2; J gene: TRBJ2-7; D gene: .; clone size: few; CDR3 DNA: TGTGCCAGCTCCAGACAGGAGCCTTACGAGCAGTACTTC; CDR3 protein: CASSRQEPYEQYF
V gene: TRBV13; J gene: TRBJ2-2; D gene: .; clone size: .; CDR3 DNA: TGTGCCAGCAGCTTCAAGCTCTCTCTCGGGGAGCTGTTTTTT; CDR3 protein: CASSFKLSLGELFF
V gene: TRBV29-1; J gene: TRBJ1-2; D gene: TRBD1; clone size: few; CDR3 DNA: TGCAGCGTTCCCAGCATTGGGACAGGTCTTAACTATGGCTACACCTTC; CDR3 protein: CSVPSIGTGLNYGYTF
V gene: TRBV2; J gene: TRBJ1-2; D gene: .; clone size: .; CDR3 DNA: TGTGCCAGCAGTGAAGAGACTATATATGGCTACACCTTC; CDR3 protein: CASSEETIYGYTF
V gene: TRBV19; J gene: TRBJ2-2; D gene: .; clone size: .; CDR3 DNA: TGTGCCAGTAGCGGGTTTAATGAGTGGGACACCGGGGAGCTGTTTTTT; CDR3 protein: CASSGFNEWDTGELFF
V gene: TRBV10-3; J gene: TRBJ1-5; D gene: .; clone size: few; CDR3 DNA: TGTGCCATCAGTCCGGACAGTACTCAGCCCCAGCATTTT; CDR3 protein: CAISPDSTQPQHF
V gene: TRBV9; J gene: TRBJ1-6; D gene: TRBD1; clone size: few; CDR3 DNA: TGTGCCAGCAGCGTAGGGACAGGTCCGGAATCACCCCTCCACTTT; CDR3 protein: CASSVGTGPESPLHF
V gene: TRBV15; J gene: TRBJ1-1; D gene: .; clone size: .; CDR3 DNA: TGTGCCACCAGCAGAGATCTGGCCAGGAACACTGAAGCTTTCTTT; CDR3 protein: CATSRDLARNTEAFF
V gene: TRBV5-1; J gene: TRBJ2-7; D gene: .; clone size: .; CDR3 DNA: TGCGCCAGCAGCCCAACAGGTCCCTACGAGCAGTACTTC; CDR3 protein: CASSPTGPYEQYF
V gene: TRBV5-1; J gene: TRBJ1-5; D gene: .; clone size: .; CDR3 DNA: TGCGCCAGCAGCCCGGGGGACTGGGAGAATCAGCCCCAGCATTTT; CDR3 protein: CASSPGDWENQPQHF
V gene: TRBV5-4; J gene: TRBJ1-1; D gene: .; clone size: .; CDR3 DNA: TGTGCCGGAGGCTGGGGAACTGAAGCTTTCTTT; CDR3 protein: CAGGWGTEAFF
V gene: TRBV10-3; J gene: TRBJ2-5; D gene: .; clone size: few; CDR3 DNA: TGTGCCATCAGTGACCTTCTTCCGGGAGCCCAAGAGACCCAGTACTTC; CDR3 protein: CAISDLLPGAQETQYF
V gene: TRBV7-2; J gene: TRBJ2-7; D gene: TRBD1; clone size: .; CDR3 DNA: TGTGCCAGCAGCTCACAGGGGGCGAGACAGTACTTC; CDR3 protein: CASSSQGARQYF
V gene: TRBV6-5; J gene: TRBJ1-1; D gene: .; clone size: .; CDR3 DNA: TGTGCCAGCAGTTACGCGGTCCAGGGGAATGAACCTGAAGCTTTCTTT; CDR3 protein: CASSYAVQGNEPEAFF
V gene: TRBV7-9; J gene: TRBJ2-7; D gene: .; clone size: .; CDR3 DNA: TGTGCCAGCACCCCCCTTTCAGGGTCCCCCCTATACGAGCAGTACTTC; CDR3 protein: CASTPLSGSPLYEQYF
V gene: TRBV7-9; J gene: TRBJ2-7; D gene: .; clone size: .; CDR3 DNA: TGTGCCAGCAGCTTAGAGGGGGTCTCCTACGAGCAGTACTTC; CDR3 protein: CASSLEGVSYEQYF
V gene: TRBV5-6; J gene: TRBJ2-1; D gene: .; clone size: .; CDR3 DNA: TGTGCCAGCAGCTTAGAGGGGGGGTACAATGAGCAGTTCTTC; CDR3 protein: CASSLEGGYNEQFF
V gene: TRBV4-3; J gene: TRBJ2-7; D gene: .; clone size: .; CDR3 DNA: TGCGCCAGCAGCCAAGATATCACAGTGCTCTCCTACGAGCAGTACTTC; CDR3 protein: CASSQDITVLSYEQYF
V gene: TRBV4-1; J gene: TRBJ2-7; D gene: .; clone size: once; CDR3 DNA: TGCGCCAGCAGCCAAGACGGTCGGAGCGAGCAGTACTTC; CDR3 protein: CASSQDGRSEQYF
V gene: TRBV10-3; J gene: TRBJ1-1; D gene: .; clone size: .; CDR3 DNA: TGTGCCATCAGTGAGTCCCCGGGCAGGGGCGAAGGACTCACTGAAGCTTTCTTT; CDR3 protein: CAISESPGRGEGLTEAFF
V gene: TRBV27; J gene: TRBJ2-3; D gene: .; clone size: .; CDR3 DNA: TGTGCCAGCAGTTTGGCAGGGCCTGGCACAGATACGCAGTATTTT; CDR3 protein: CASSLAGPGTDTQYF